The clone carrying this T cell receptor (beta chain) was recorded at least ten times. These data come from a study of glioma-infiltrating T cells. Background on the study: Sequencing aimed for about 4- to 10-fold coverage of about 940,000 peripheral T cells.

The iRepertoire nested amplicon-rescue multiplex PCR amplified TCR alpha and beta CDR3s from RNA. TCRdb re-called the multiplex PCR reads through MiXCR, storing one row per CDR3 protein. The sample records a few hundred thousand distinct CDR3 sequences, 35% to 45% being singletons. The sample comprised glioma tissue, nonneoplastic brain tissue, or PBMCs (not recorded which). The sequence was collected from a human donor with low-grade glioma or glioblastoma, undergoing nonglioma brain surgery, or in good health (not recorded which).

As DNA, the CDR3 is TGCAGTGCTTTGACACCAGATGGGGCAGATACGCAGTATTTT. This encodes CSALTPDGADTQYF. This chain connects TRBV20-1 to TRBJ2-3; D gene uncertain. In germline, CDR1 is DFQATT, CDR2 SNEGSKA (reference sequence). This CDR3 comprises 14 residues. The V gene lost 5 bases and the J gene lost 4 bases, with 16 bases spanning the gap.